This TCR beta chain was captured in a study of CD8 T cells in Susac syndrome. Study-wide results and limits: An acknowledgment was made by the study that its TCR sequencing and HLA analysis involved relatively few individuals.

Random-hexamer reverse transcription was applied to roughly 0.5 to 1 ug RNA. Amplification of TCR beta CDR3 used immunoSEQ multiplex PCR across 54 Vbeta and 13 Jbeta. TCRdb re-analysed the immunoSEQ multiplex PCR reads in MiXCR, keeping a single row per CDR3 protein. The profile shows around 130,000 distinct CDR3 sequences, approximately 94% of them singletons. TCR beta was sequenced from blood CD8+ and CD4+ T cells. TEMRA cells were FACS-enriched, with CD8+ and CD4+ T cells isolated negatively. CDR1 and CDR2 (germline): MNHEY, SVGAGI. The CDR3 totals 15 residues. V lost 2 bases and J 5 bases, leaving 12 bases between the germline ends. The sample holds one count of this clonotype. Its antigen is currently unknown.

The TCR comes from a human donor with multiple sclerosis. Sequencing was carried out using CD4+ T cells from PBMCs. This chain connects TRBV6-5 to TRBJ1-4, with a weak D call TRBD1 (6 bases). CDR3 in amino acids: CASSYGGRVNEKLFF. DNA of the CDR3: TGTGCCAGCAGTTACGGGGGGCGGGTGAATGAAAAACTGTTTTTT.